Below, 19 T cell receptor beta chains from the same sample are listed, as sequenced in a study of identical twins. Via MiXCR, TCRdb re-called the 5' RACE reads, giving one row per CDR3 protein. The sample consists of some 790,000 distinct CDR3 sequences, roughly 18% of them appearing once. This same sample was also taken into another study, of T cells expressing NK-cell markers.

Sequenced: PBMCs. The origin of the receptors is a woman between 18 and 30 years old in good health.

CDR3 DNA: TGTGCTAGTGGTTTGGGCCGGGCCTTGGAGCAGTACTTC. Amino acid sequence: CASGLGRALEQYF. This rearrangement joins TRBV12-5 to TRBJ2-7; D is unclear. Per the germline V gene, CDR1 is LGHNT and CDR2 is FRNRAP. V lost 1 base to trimming and J lost 7 bases, with 11 bases between them. The CDR3 has 13 residues.

There are a few counts of this clonotype. This CDR3 is CASRGPRAMQYF. Here the CDR3 DNA reads TGTGCCAGCAGGGGGCCTCGGGCGATGCAGTACTTC. V is TRBV5-8 and J is TRBJ2-7; maybe TRBD1 (5 bases). In germline, CDR1 is SGHTS, CDR2 YDEGEE. V dropped 5 bases and J dropped 9 bases, with 15 bases sitting between them. The CDR3 spans 12 residues.

The genes are TRBV12-3 or TRBV12-4 and TRBJ2-7; 7 bases are shared with TRBD2. J lost 3 bases, V lost 8 bases, and 7 bases had no gene match. This CDR3 is 13 amino acids long. The CDR3 region is CASGLVSGYEQYF. DNA for the CDR3: TGTGCCAGCGGACTAGTCTCGGGCTACGAGCAGTACTTC.

V is TRBV11-3 and J is TRBJ2-5, with no clear D. The length of the CDR3 is 13 residues. Trimming pared 5 bases from V and 5 bases from J, leaving 12 bases between. Germline V lookup: CDR1 SGHNT, CDR2 YENEEA. The CDR3 DNA sequence: TGTGCCAGCAGCCCAGGAGTTAGCGAGACCCAGTACTTC. Amino acid sequence: CASSPGVSETQYF.

V is TRBV6-5 and J is TRBJ2-5; 13 nucleotides agree with TRBD2. The junction had 10 bases not matched to a gene; V was cut back by 6 bases and J by 3 bases. This CDR3 has 17 residues. Germline CDR1 MNHEY, CDR2 SVGAGI. The CDR3 bases are TGTGCCAGCAGATTACGGGGACTAGCGGGATTAAAAGAGACCCAGTACTTC. Residues: CASRLRGLAGLKETQYF.

The J gene is TRBJ1-2, the V gene TRBV6-1, with D unclear. The CDR3 totals 13 residues. Trimming left V 8 bases short and J 4 bases short, with 14 bases between. Germline V gives CDR1 MNHNS, CDR2 SASEGT. Written as DNA, the CDR3 is TGTGCCAGCTTTCACAGACCGCCCTATGGCTACACCTTC. Translated: CASFHRPPYGYTF.

The J gene is TRBJ2-5, the V gene TRBV11-2; D possibly matches TRBD1 or TRBD2 (5 bases each). Germline assignment: CDR1 SGHAT and CDR2 FQNNGV. This CDR3 region has 15 residues. Trimming removed 5 bases at V and 2 bases at J, with 15 bases between. CDR3 nucleotides: TGTGCCAGCAGCCCGGGGACGGAGAATCAAGAGACCCAGTACTTC. Amino acid sequence: CASSPGTENQETQYF.

CDR3 DNA sequence: TGCGCCAGCACTCCCCCATCGCAAGAGACCCAGTACTTC. It translates to CASTPPSQETQYF. The rearrangement links TRBV10-2 to TRBJ2-5; D is undetermined. V was clipped by 7 bases and J by 2 bases, with 11 bases between them. Germline V lookup: CDR1 WSHSY, CDR2 SAAADI. The CDR3 contains 13 residues.

This clonotype was seen a few times. The chain uses TRBV20-1 and TRBJ1-4, with D uncertain. V was shortened by 3 bases and J by 0 bases, with 5 bases between the two germline ends. The CDR3 is 13 residues long. Germline V gene sequence: CDR1 DFQATT, CDR2 SNEGSKA (reference sequence). CDR3: CSASVATNEKLFF. CDR3 nucleotide sequence: TGCAGTGCTAGTGTAGCAACTAATGAAAAACTGTTTTTT.

V is TRBV7-2 and J is TRBJ1-4; D is unresolved. Trimming left V 4 bases short and J 7 bases short, with 13 bases between. Germline CDR1 and CDR2: SGHTA and FQGNSA. This CDR3 is built from 14 residues. DNA of the CDR3: TGTGCCAGCAGCTCAGGAGGGAGGTTTGAAAAACTGTTTTTT. Encoded protein: CASSSGGRFEKLFF. The whole variable domain, filled in from reference TRBV7-2 and TRBJ1-4, reads GAGVSQSPSNKVTEKGKDVELRCDPISGHTALYWYRQSLGQGLEFLIYFQGNSAPDKSGLPSDRFSAERTGGSVSTLTIQRTQQEDSAVYLCASSSGGRFEKLFFGSGTQLSVL.

The chain carries TRBV27 and TRBJ2-3, with D tentatively TRBD1 or TRBD2 (5 bases each). CDR3 length: 15 amino acids. Trimming shortened V by 3 bases and J by 6 bases, and 16 bases separated the two germline ends. Germline V CDR1 and CDR2: MNHEY, SMNVEV (reference sequence). Written as DNA, the CDR3 is TGTGCCAGCAGTTTTGGGCTAGCTTGGGGGGATACGCAGTATTTT. Protein: CASSFGLAWGDTQYF.

This clonotype has a handful of counts. Relative to the germline gene, one junction end is altered; a read error may explain this. The chain employs TRBV12-3 or TRBV12-4 and TRBJ2-3; TRBD1 might be the D (5 bases). This CDR3 has 11 residues. The CDR3 DNA is TGTGCCAGCAGTTCAGATAGAGAGCAGGGCTTT. This codes for CASSSDREQGF.

The chain has TRBV20-1 and TRBJ2-3, with 11 bases lining up with TRBD2. This CDR3 spans 14 amino acids. V dropped 1 base and J dropped 6; count of bases not matched to a gene: 3. Germline V gives CDR1 DFQATT, CDR2 SNEGSKA (reference sequence). The CDR3 sequence: CSARGSSGRDTQYF. In DNA, the CDR3 is TGCAGTGCTAGAGGGTCTAGCGGGAGGGATACGCAGTATTTT.

This rearrangement joins TRBV2 to TRBJ2-3; tentatively, D is TRBD2 (6 bases). The CDR3 contains 15 residues. Germline values: CDR1 SNHLY, CDR2 FYNNEI. The V and J ends lost 4 bases and 5 bases respectively, with 16 bases between them. CDR3 DNA: TGTGCCAGCAGTGGTGGAGCGGGCCGCGGAGATACGCAGTATTTT. It yields the protein CASSGGAGRGDTQYF. The full variable domain, its missing parts supplied by reference TRBV2 and TRBJ2-3, is EPEVTQTPSHQVTQMGQEVILRCVPISNHLYFYWYRQILGQKVEFLVSFYNNEISEKSEIFDDQFSVERPDGSNFTLKIRSTKLEDSAMYFCASSGGAGRGDTQYFGPGTRLTVL.

The chain links TRBV18 to TRBJ2-7; 13 nucleotides align to TRBD2. Germline V gives CDR1 KGHSH, CDR2 LQKENI. The V gene end was trimmed by 3 bases and the J gene end by 6 bases; junction bases not matched to a gene: 2. This CDR3 region has 14 residues. The CDR3 bases are TGTGCCAGCTCACCCGGGACTAGCGGGACCGAGCAGTACTTC. Its protein product is CASSPGTSGTEQYF.

The CDR3 is CASSLGVGGSSYEQYF. CDR3 DNA: TGCGCCAGCAGCTTGGGGGTCGGGGGAAGCTCCTACGAGCAGTACTTC. The chain links TRBV5-1 to TRBJ2-7, with D perhaps matching TRBD2 (6 bases). CDR3 length: 16 amino acids. The germline gives CDR1 SGHRS, CDR2 YFSETQ. V shed 0 bases and J shed 0 bases, with 13 bases lying between them. The full variable domain, its missing parts supplied by reference TRBV5-1 and TRBJ2-7, is KAGVTQTPRYLIKTRGQQVTLSCSPISGHRSVSWYQQTPGQGLQFLFEYFSETQRNKGNFPGRFSGRQFSNSRSEMNVSTLELGDSALYLCASSLGVGGSSYEQYFGPGTRLTVT.

In this sample, this clonotype turned up a few times. The V gene is TRBV12-3 or TRBV12-4, the J gene TRBJ1-1, with a tentative D call TRBD1 (6 bases). This CDR3 is 15 amino acids long. Trimming took off 3 bases at V and 6 bases at J, with 17 bases between the two ends. CDR3 coding DNA: TGTGCCAGCAGTTTTTGGGGTGCAGGGGACCCTGAAGCTTTCTTT. Protein product: CASSFWGAGDPEAFF.

There are many counts of this clonotype. The rearrangement uses TRBV12-3 or TRBV12-4 and TRBJ2-1; 13 positions agree with TRBD2. The CDR3 consists of 18 residues. Trimming removed 5 bases from V and 0 bases from J; junction bases left unmatched: 7. In nucleotides, the CDR3 is TGTGCCAGCAGTAGACTAGCGGGAGGCCCAAGCTCCTACAATGAGCAGTTCTTC. Protein: CASSRLAGGPSSYNEQFF.

The genes are TRBV5-1 and TRBJ1-1; TRBD1 aligns across 10 bases. Germline V lookup: CDR1 SGHRS, CDR2 YFSETQ. V shed 4 bases, J shed 4 bases, and the junction held 13 bases outside the gene matches. This CDR3 spans 17 amino acids. The chain's CDR3 is CASSRNPTGGYATEAFF. CDR3 nucleotide sequence: TGCGCCAGCAGCCGGAATCCGACAGGGGGCTATGCCACTGAAGCTTTCTTT.